This T cell receptor (beta chain) was retrieved from a study of T cell responses to AZD1222 COVID-19 vaccine. Study overall: Pooled together were second doses at about 4 or about 12 weeks. General study findings and limits: Sampling that yielded the repertoires occurred only after the peak T cell response. The sample set comprised mostly white British donors with more females, and clonal diversity was possibly underestimated.

The CDR3 extends over 15 amino acids. Germline CDR1 SGHAT, CDR2 FQNNGV. V was shortened by 0 bases and J by 4 bases, with 7 bases between the two germline ends. In regard to this clone: The antigen is undetermined.

Sequencing used immunoSEQ multiplex PCR; TCRdb keeps in-frame clones, though not all of them. Altogether approximately 46,000 clones are present, 60% to 85% being singletons, with the ten largest covering roughly 6.6%. This receptor was obtained from an adult in good health. Specimen: peripheral blood, collected on day 0 of AZD1222 vaccination. The chain employs TRBV11-2 and TRBJ1-6; D unclear. The CDR3 loop is CASSLDQVYNSPLHF. CDR3 nucleotide sequence: TGTGCCAGCAGCTTAGACCAGGTGTATAATTCACCCCTCCACTTT.